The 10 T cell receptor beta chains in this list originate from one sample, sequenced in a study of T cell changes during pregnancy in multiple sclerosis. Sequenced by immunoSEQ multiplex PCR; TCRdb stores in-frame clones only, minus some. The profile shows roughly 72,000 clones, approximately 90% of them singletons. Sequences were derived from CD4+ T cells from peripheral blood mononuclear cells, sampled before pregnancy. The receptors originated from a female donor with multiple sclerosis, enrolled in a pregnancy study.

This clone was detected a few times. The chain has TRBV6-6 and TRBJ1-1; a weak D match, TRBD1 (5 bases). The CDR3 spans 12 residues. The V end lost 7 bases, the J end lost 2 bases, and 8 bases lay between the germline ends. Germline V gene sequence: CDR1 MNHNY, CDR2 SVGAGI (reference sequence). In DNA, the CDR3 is TGTGCCAGCATTGACAGCAACACTGAAGCTTTCTTT. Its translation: CASIDSNTEAFF.

The CDR3 DNA is TGTGCCTGGAGTGTAATAGCGACCACTGCCTACAATGAGCAGTTCTTC. Translated: CAWSVIATTAYNEQFF. V usage is TRBV30 and J usage is TRBJ2-1; D possibly corresponds to TRBD2 (5 bases). V was trimmed by 0 bases and J by 2 bases, leaving 14 bases between them. The CDR3 has 16 residues. The germline V gene has CDR1 GTSNPN and CDR2 SVGIG (reference sequence).

The CDR3 sequence is CSVDTGVNEQYF. The DNA of the CDR3 is TGCAGCGTGGACACAGGAGTTAACGAGCAGTACTTC. This chain joins TRBV29-1 and TRBJ2-7, with D maybe TRBD1 (5 bases). V dropped 6 bases and J dropped 5 bases, with 14 bases sitting between them. The CDR3 sequence is 12 residues long. Looked up from germline, CDR1 is SQVTM and CDR2 is ANQGSEA.

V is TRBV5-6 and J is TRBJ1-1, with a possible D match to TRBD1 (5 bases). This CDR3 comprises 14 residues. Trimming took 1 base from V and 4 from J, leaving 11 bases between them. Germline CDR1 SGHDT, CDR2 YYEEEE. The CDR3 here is CASSLKGAPTEAFF. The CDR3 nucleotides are TGTGCCAGCAGCTTGAAAGGGGCGCCCACTGAAGCTTTCTTT. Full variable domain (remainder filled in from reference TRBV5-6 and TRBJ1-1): DAGVTQSPTHLIKTRGQQVTLRCSPKSGHDTVSWYQQALGQGPQFIFQYYEEEERQRGNFPDRFSGHQFPNYSSELNVNALLLGDSALYLCASSLKGAPTEAFFGQGTRLTVV.

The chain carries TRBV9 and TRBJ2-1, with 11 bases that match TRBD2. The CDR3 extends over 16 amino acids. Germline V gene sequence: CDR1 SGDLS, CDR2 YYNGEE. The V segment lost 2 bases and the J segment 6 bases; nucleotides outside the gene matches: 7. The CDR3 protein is CASSVVSGGAFNEQFF. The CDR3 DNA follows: TGTGCCAGCAGCGTTGTTAGCGGGGGGGCTTTCAATGAGCAGTTCTTC.

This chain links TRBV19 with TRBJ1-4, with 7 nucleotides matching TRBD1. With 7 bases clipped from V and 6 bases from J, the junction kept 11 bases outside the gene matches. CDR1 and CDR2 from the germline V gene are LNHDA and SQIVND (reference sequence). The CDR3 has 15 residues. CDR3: CASTPEGRGYEKLFF. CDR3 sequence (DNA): TGTGCCAGTACCCCTGAGGGCAGGGGGTATGAAAAACTGTTTTTT.

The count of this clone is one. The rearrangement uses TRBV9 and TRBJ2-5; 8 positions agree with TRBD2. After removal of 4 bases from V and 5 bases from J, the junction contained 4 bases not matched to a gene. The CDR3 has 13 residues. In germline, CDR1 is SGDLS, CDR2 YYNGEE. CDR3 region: CASSFSGDETQYF. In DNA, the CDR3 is TGTGCCAGCAGCTTTAGCGGGGACGAGACCCAGTACTTC.

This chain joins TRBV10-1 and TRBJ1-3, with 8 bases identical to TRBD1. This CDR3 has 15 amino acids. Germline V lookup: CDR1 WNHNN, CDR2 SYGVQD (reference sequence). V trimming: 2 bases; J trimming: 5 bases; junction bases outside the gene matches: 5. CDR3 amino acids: CASSELQGGRNTIYF. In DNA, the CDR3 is TGCGCCAGCAGTGAGCTACAGGGGGGGAGAAACACCATATATTTT.

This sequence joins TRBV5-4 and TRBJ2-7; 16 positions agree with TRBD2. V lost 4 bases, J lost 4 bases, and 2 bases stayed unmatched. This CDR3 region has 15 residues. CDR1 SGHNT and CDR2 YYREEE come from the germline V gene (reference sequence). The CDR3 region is CASSGGLAGGYEQYF. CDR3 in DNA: TGTGCCAGCAGCGGGGGACTAGCGGGAGGGTACGAGCAGTACTTC.

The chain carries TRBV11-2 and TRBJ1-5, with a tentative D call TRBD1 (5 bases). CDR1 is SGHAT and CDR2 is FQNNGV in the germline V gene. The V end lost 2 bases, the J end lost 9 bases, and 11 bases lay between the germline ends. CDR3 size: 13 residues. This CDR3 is CASSLSNGGPQHF. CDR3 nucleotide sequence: TGTGCCAGCAGCTTAAGTAACGGGGGGCCCCAGCATTTT.